This passage covers 26 T cell receptor beta chains from one sample sequenced in a study of T cell responses to AZD1222 COVID-19 vaccine (dated by TCRdb to about 2021). Library preparation used the immunoSEQ multiplex PCR assay. The clones in this table, taken by TCRdb from immuneACCESS, are in-frame only. Not every clone is retained; where verified, under half of the shortfall comes from an unresolved V gene, and the cause of the rest is unknown. This sample gives some 70,000 clones in total; over 70% of them show up just once. The ten most abundant clones make up around an eighth of the sample. This specimen's time point label, interpreted: about 28 days (+/-7) after the second vaccine dose. This specimen consisted of peripheral blood, obtained 28 days after the second AZD1222 dose. The receptor source for this set is an adult who received the AZD1222 COVID-19 vaccine.

This chain connects TRBV5-4 to TRBJ1-4; D call uncertain. Germline assignment: CDR1 SGHNT and CDR2 YYREEE (reference sequence). The CDR3 runs to 13 residues. V lost 1 base and J lost 8, with 9 bases in between. CDR3 bases: TGTGCCAGCAGCTTGTTTGTGGGGGAAAAACTGTTTTTT. Protein: CASSLFVGEKLFF.

The chain uses TRBV4-2 and TRBJ2-1; 13 nucleotides match TRBD2. V shed 4 bases and J 8 bases; nucleotides not matched to a gene: 5. CDR3 size: 15 residues. The germline V gene encodes CDR1 LGHNA and CDR2 YNFKEQ. The CDR3 reads CASSRTSGGVDEQFF. Written as DNA, the CDR3 is TGTGCCAGCAGCCGAACTAGCGGGGGGGTGGATGAGCAGTTCTTC.

The rearrangement uses TRBV13 and TRBJ2-1, with D possibly called TRBD1 or TRBD2 (6 bases each). Germline V gene sequence: CDR1 PRHDT, CDR2 FYEKMQ (reference sequence). Trimming took 5 bases from V and 0 from J, leaving 20 bases between them. This CDR3 has 18 amino acids. The CDR3 region is CASSPRGGPFFSYNEQFF. The CDR3 DNA sequence: TGTGCCAGCAGCCCTAGAGGGGGGCCTTTTTTCTCCTACAATGAGCAGTTCTTC.

The chain recombines TRBV5-4 with TRBJ2-2, with 7 bases identical to TRBD1. In germline, CDR1 is SGHNT, CDR2 YYREEE (reference sequence). V trimming: 6 bases; J trimming: 1 base; junction bases outside the gene matches: 6. The CDR3 extends over 15 amino acids. This CDR3 is CASNPGGVNTGELFF. The CDR3 DNA is TGTGCCAGCAACCCAGGGGGAGTGAACACCGGGGAGCTGTTTTTT.

This chain connects TRBV29-1 to TRBJ1-2; 7 bases agree with TRBD1. Germline values: CDR1 SQVTM, CDR2 ANQGSEA. The CDR3 has 13 amino acids. The V gene end was trimmed by 1 base and the J gene end by 2 bases; junction bases not matched to a gene: 1. CDR3 in DNA: TGCAGCGTTGAAGGGGGACAGAACTATGGCTACACCTTC. Encoded protein: CSVEGGQNYGYTF.

The gene calls are TRBV24-1 and TRBJ1-3; D gene unclear. Trimming shortened V by 5 bases and J by 7 bases, and 26 bases separated the two germline ends. The CDR3 is 18 amino acids. Looked up from germline, CDR1 is KGHDR and CDR2 is SFDVKD. CDR3 protein: CATSVPRLEGFTGNTIYF. DNA of the CDR3: TGTGCCACCAGTGTTCCTAGACTAGAGGGATTTACGGGGAACACCATATATTTT.

The rearrangement links TRBV30 to TRBJ1-2, with D unresolved. The CDR3 consists of 13 residues. Trimming cost V 4 bases and J 6 bases, with 15 bases left between them. Per the germline V gene, CDR1 is GTSNPN and CDR2 is SVGIG (reference sequence). CDR3 residues: CAWIRREADGYTF. In nucleotides, the CDR3 is TGTGCCTGGATCAGGAGGGAGGCGGATGGCTACACCTTC.

This chain connects TRBV6-5 to TRBJ1-5; D is perhaps TRBD1 (5 bases). The germline V and J ends were trimmed by 2 bases and 4 bases, with 6 bases remaining between them. The CDR3 extends over 13 amino acids. CDR1 is MNHEY, CDR2 SVGAGI, per germline. The CDR3 loop is CASSYGGNQPQHF. The CDR3 region has the DNA TGTGCCAGCAGTTACGGGGGAAATCAGCCCCAGCATTTT.

This rearrangement joins TRBV3-1 (or the pseudogene TRBV3-2) to TRBJ1-2; 7 positions match TRBD1. The CDR3 is 14 amino acids. From germline, CDR1 is LGHDT and CDR2 YNNKEL (reference sequence). V lost 5 bases and J lost 2; bases outside the gene matches: 5. DNA for the CDR3: TGTGCCAGCAGCAACCCGGGACAGAACTATGGCTACACCTTC. Translated, it gives CASSNPGQNYGYTF.

V gene TRBV6-5 combines with J gene TRBJ1-5, with unresolved D. The CDR3 totals 16 residues. V lost 0 bases and J lost 2, with 11 bases in between. The germline V gene has CDR1 MNHEY and CDR2 SVGAGI. This chain's CDR3 is CASSYSWNWGNQPQHF. The CDR3 DNA is TGTGCCAGCAGTTACTCGTGGAATTGGGGCAATCAGCCCCAGCATTTT.

V gene TRBV2 combines with J gene TRBJ1-4, with 11 bases identical to TRBD1. The CDR3 is 13 residues long. Germline trimming cut 7 bases from V and 8 bases from J; bases unmatched to any gene: 3. In germline, CDR1 is SNHLY, CDR2 FYNNEI. The CDR3 sequence: CASTRDRGEKLFF. In DNA, the CDR3 is TGTGCCAGCACCCGGGACAGGGGGGAAAAACTGTTTTTT.

On this clone itself: Other nucleotide sequences from this sample produce the same CDR3. The chain carries TRBV18 and TRBJ1-1, with 8 bases fitting TRBD1. Germline CDR1 and CDR2: KGHSH and LQKENI. This CDR3 contains 14 residues. The trim removed 3 bases at V and 1 base at J, leaving 1 base unmatched. This chain's CDR3 is CASSPGQGNTEAFF. CDR3 nucleotide sequence: TGTGCCAGCTCACCCGGACAGGGGAACACTGAAGCTTTCTTT.

The chain joins TRBV5-1 to TRBJ2-1, with 10 bases identical to TRBD1. This CDR3 spans 15 amino acids. J was trimmed by 1 base and V by 3 bases; bases with no gene match: 1. The germline CDR1 and CDR2 sequences are SGHRS and YFSETQ. In nucleotides, the CDR3 is TGCGCCAGCAGCTGGGGACAGGGGTCCTACAATGAGCAGTTCTTC. Translating it yields CASSWGQGSYNEQFF.

The rearrangement links TRBV6-5 to TRBJ1-6, with a weak D call TRBD1 (5 bases). The V end was cut by 7 bases, the J end by 5 bases, with 15 bases between. The CDR3 consists of 15 residues. Germline values: CDR1 MNHEY, CDR2 SVGAGI. CDR3: CASKISQGHNSPLHF. The CDR3 DNA sequence: TGTGCCAGCAAAATATCCCAGGGTCATAATTCACCCCTCCACTTT.

The rearrangement links TRBV12-5 to TRBJ1-6; D unclear. CDR1 is LGHNT and CDR2 is FRNRAP in the germline V gene. This CDR3 has 13 residues. Between the trimmed V and J ends, which lost 6 bases and 9 bases, there was a span of 12 bases. DNA for the CDR3: TGTGCTAGTGGCCTCACGGAGATTTCACCCCTCCACTTT. Translating gives CASGLTEISPLHF.

The chain couples TRBV5-1 to TRBJ1-2, with a possible D match to TRBD1 (6 bases). V lost 4 bases, J lost 1 base, and 11 bases lay in between. The germline gives CDR1 SGHRS, CDR2 YFSETQ. CDR3 length equals 14 residues. The CDR3 reads CASSGGASNYGYTF. In DNA form, the CDR3 reads TGCGCCAGCAGCGGGGGGGCCAGTAACTATGGCTACACCTTC. Filled out from reference TRBV5-1 and TRBJ1-2, the complete variable domain reads KAGVTQTPRYLIKTRGQQVTLSCSPISGHRSVSWYQQTPGQGLQFLFEYFSETQRNKGNFPGRFSGRQFSNSRSEMNVSTLELGDSALYLCASSGGASNYGYTFGSGTRLTVV.

The chain has TRBV14 and TRBJ1-2; D possibly corresponds to TRBD1 (5 bases). The CDR3 has 20 residues. Germline V gives CDR1 SGHDN, CDR2 FVKESK. V gave up 3 bases and J gave up 1 base, with 27 bases separating them. In nucleotides, the CDR3 is TGTGCCAGCAGCCATCGTTTGAGTGCGGACACAGCAACAATTAACTATGGCTACACCTTC. It codes for CASSHRLSADTATINYGYTF.

This clone occurred a few times. The chain is built from TRBV4-1 and TRBJ2-7, with D possibly TRBD1 on 6 matching bases. The CDR3 spans 15 residues. V was trimmed by 1 base and J by 5 bases, leaving 15 bases between them. Germline V CDR1 and CDR2: MGHRA, YSYEKL. The DNA for the CDR3 is TGCGCCAGCAGCCAAGGCACAGGGTCTAGGGACGAGCAGTACTTC. Its protein is CASSQGTGSRDEQYF.

The CDR3, as DNA: TGTGCCAGCAGCCGCAGGCCGACTAGCGGGGGGTTCAATGAGCAGTTCTTC. It translates to CASSRRPTSGGFNEQFF. This sequence joins TRBV11-3 and TRBJ2-1, with 13 bases that match TRBD2. CDR3 length: 17 residues. Losses at the gene ends were 5 bases for V and 6 bases for J; bases not matched to a gene: 10. Germline-derived CDR1 and CDR2 are SGHNT and YENEEA.

The chain couples TRBV4-3 to TRBJ2-3; D gene uncertain. This CDR3 comprises 12 residues. Germline values: CDR1 LGHNA, CDR2 YSLEER. With 1 base removed from V and 2 bases from J, the gap between germline ends came to 1 base. This CDR3 reads CASSQATDTQYF. CDR3 DNA: TGCGCCAGCAGCCAAGCCACAGATACGCAGTATTTT.

The chain has TRBV18 and TRBJ2-5; D might be TRBD1 (5 bases). V was cut by 0 bases and J by 3 bases, with 11 bases left in between. The CDR3 is 15 residues long. Germline assignment: CDR1 KGHSH and CDR2 LQKENI. The CDR3 nucleotides are TGTGCCAGCTCACCACCCAATCAAGGGGAAGAGACCCAGTACTTC. Translation: CASSPPNQGEETQYF.

V gene TRBV28 combines with J gene TRBJ1-5; D not resolved. The CDR3 spans 15 residues. Per germline, CDR1 MDHEN and CDR2 SYDVKM. V was clipped by 4 bases and J by 7 bases, with 17 bases between them. DNA for the CDR3: TGTGCCAGCAGTTCTCCTGAAATGGAAGGACAGCCCCAGCATTTT. This sequence encodes CASSSPEMEGQPQHF. Drawing the rest from reference TRBV28 and TRBJ1-5, the complete variable domain is DVKVTQSSRYLVKRTGEKVFLECVQDMDHENMFWYRQDPGLGLRLIYFSYDVKMKEKGDIPEGYSVSREKKERFSLILESASTNQTSMYLCASSSPEMEGQPQHFGDGTRLSIL.

V gene TRBV7-2 combines with J gene TRBJ2-7, with D possibly being TRBD2 (7 bases). The CDR3 is 15 amino acids. Trimming took off 1 base at V and 6 bases at J, with 16 bases between the two ends. Germline V lookup: CDR1 SGHTA, CDR2 FQGNSA. CDR3 in amino acids: CASSLVAGGGGEQYF. The DNA of the CDR3 is TGTGCCAGCAGCTTAGTGGCTGGGGGCGGGGGCGAGCAGTACTTC.

This clone occurred once. V is TRBV4-3 and J is TRBJ2-1; 11 bases agree with TRBD2. This CDR3 is 18 amino acids long. Trimming cost V 4 bases and J 6 bases; bases outside gene matches: 14. Per the germline V gene, CDR1 is LGHNA and CDR2 is YSLEER. The CDR3 coding sequence is TGCGCCAGCAGCCGAACCGCACAAAGACTAGCGGGGATCAATGAGCAGTTCTTC. This gives the protein CASSRTAQRLAGINEQFF.

The chain combines TRBV6-2 or TRBV6-3 with TRBJ2-7, with D possibly TRBD2 on 6 matching bases. V gave up 2 bases and J gave up 7 bases, with 12 bases separating them. Germline lookup yields CDR1 MNHEY and CDR2 SVGEGT. This CDR3 region has 13 residues. The CDR3 protein is CASSYTSRREQYF. CDR3 nucleotides: TGTGCCAGCAGTTACACTAGCAGGCGTGAGCAGTACTTC.

The rearrangement joins TRBV29-1 to TRBJ1-6; TRBD1 agrees at 10 bases. Trimming removed 4 bases from V and 7 bases from J; junction bases left unmatched: 1. This CDR3 comprises 13 residues. Germline CDR1 and CDR2: SQVTM and ANQGSEA. The CDR3 reads CSVGDRGNSPLHF. CDR3 DNA sequence: TGCAGCGTTGGGGACAGGGGCAATTCACCCCTCCACTTT.